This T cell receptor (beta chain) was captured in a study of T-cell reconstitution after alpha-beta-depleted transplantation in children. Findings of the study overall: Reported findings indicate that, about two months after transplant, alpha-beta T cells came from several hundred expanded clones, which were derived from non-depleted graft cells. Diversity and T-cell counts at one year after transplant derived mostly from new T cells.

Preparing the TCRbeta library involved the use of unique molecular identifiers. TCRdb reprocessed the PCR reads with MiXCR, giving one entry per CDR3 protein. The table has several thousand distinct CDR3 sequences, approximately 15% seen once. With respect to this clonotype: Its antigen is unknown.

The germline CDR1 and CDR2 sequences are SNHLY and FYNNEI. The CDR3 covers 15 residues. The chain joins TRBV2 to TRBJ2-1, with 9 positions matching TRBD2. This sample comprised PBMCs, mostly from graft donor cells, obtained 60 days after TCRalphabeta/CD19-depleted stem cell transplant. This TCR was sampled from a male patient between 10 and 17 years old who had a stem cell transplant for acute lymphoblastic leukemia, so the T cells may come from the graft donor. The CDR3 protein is CTRSGGKRGVPEQFF. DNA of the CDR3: TGTACCCGCAGTGGCGGGAAGCGGGGGGTCCCTGAGCAGTTCTTC. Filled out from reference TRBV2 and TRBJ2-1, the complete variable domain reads EPEVTQTPSHQVTQMGQEVILRCVPISNHLYFYWYRQILGQKVEFLVSFYNNEISEKSEIFDDQFSVERPDGSNFTLKIRSTKLEDSAMYFCTRSGGKRGVPEQFFGPGTRLTVL.